The 8 T cell receptor beta chains given below trace back to one sample, sequenced in a study of shared clonotypes between healthy human individuals. The assay was immunoSEQ multiplex PCR, and TCRdb's table has in-frame clones only and misses some. This sample has about 2.4 million clones, with approximately 93% found just once. Sample: naive CD4+ T cells from PBMCs. Stated subset: CD45RA+ positively selected. The receptor set was obtained from a man aged 18 to 35 in good health. Some clones in this sample may be carry-over from other donors' samples.

The chain uses TRBV6-1 and TRBJ2-1, with a tentative D call TRBD2 (6 bases). In germline, CDR1 is MNHNS, CDR2 SASEGT. V gave up 7 bases and J gave up 12 bases, with 25 bases separating them. This CDR3 contains 15 residues. CDR3 in DNA: TGTGCCAGCAACTTATCCGGGACTGCCAGAGGAGGGCAGTTCTTC. This sequence encodes CASNLSGTARGGQFF.

The rearrangement joins TRBV19 to TRBJ1-1; D is ambiguous. The germline gives CDR1 LNHDA, CDR2 SQIVND (reference sequence). The V and J ends lost 4 bases and 7 bases respectively, with 10 bases between them. The length of the CDR3 is 12 residues. CDR3 residues: CASSKRPDEAFF. The DNA of the CDR3 is TGTGCCAGTAGTAAGCGGCCGGATGAAGCTTTCTTT.

The sample holds one count of this clone. The V gene is TRBV5-1, the J gene TRBJ2-7, with D perhaps matching TRBD1 (6 bases). Deletions cut 4 bases from V and 2 bases from J, with 13 bases between. The CDR3 loop spans 14 amino acids. From germline, CDR1 is SGHRS and CDR2 YFSETQ. The CDR3, as DNA: TGCGCCAGCAGCCCCTGGACAGCAGCCTACGAGCAGTACTTC. Encoded protein: CASSPWTAAYEQYF.

The CDR3 spells CASSQGATNEKLFF. Here the CDR3 DNA reads TGTGCCAGCAGTCAGGGCGCAACTAATGAAAAACTGTTTTTT. The chain links TRBV28 to TRBJ1-4, with D possibly matching TRBD1 (5 bases). The CDR3 extends over 14 amino acids. With 5 bases removed from V and 0 bases from J, the gap between germline ends came to 7 bases. Germline V gene lookup returns CDR1 MDHEN and CDR2 SYDVKM.

This chain connects TRBV5-5 to TRBJ1-4; D unresolved. The V and J ends lost 4 bases and 0 bases respectively, with 10 bases between them. Germline V gives CDR1 SGHKS, CDR2 YYEKEE (reference sequence). This CDR3 has 15 amino acids. The CDR3 sequence: CASSRTLATNEKLFF. CDR3 in DNA: TGTGCCAGCAGCCGGACCCTTGCAACTAATGAAAAACTGTTTTTT.

The rearrangement links TRBV4-3 to TRBJ1-2; tentative D call: TRBD1 (6 bases). CDR3 size: 15 residues. The V end was cut by 3 bases, the J end by 7 bases, with 18 bases between. The germline gives CDR1 LGHNA, CDR2 YSLEER. CDR3 amino acids: CASSQSPAGGLGYTF. The CDR3 coding sequence is TGCGCCAGCAGCCAGTCTCCTGCGGGGGGCCTTGGCTACACCTTC.

The rearrangement links TRBV5-4 to TRBJ1-1; 7 nucleotides line up with TRBD1. Germline-derived CDR1 and CDR2 are SGHNT and YYREEE (reference sequence). The CDR3 sequence is 13 residues long. J was trimmed by 0 bases and V by 9 bases; bases with no gene match: 5. The CDR3 region is CATTGQMNTEAFF. The CDR3 DNA reads TGTGCCACTACGGGACAGATGAACACTGAAGCTTTCTTT.

This clone appeared once. The chain couples TRBV4-2 to TRBJ1-4, with a possible D match to TRBD1 (5 bases). Germline V gene lookup returns CDR1 LGHNA and CDR2 YNFKEQ. The CDR3 contains 16 residues. V was shortened by 4 bases and J by 3 bases, with 15 bases between the two germline ends. The CDR3 is CASSPRPGPANEKLFF. CDR3 bases: TGTGCCAGCAGCCCTCGTCCGGGGCCAGCTAATGAAAAACTGTTTTTT.